This TCR beta chain was sequenced for a study of a mutant IDH1 vaccine in newly diagnosed glioma. A remark on this clone: No antigen is known for it.

Time point noted: week 47, end of study. With topical imiquimod, each dose of the vaccine consisted of 300 ug of mutant IDH1 20-mer peptide. The V gene end was trimmed by 3 bases and the J gene end by 2 bases; junction bases not matched to a gene: 4. The CDR3 sequence is 15 residues long. Germline V lookup: CDR1 SGHKS, CDR2 YYEKEE (reference sequence). TCRdb's table, derived via immunoSEQ multiplex PCR, lists solely in-frame clones and lacks some. Of over 45,000 clones listed, roughly 76% are singletons. This receptor was identified in a man in his forties or fifties with glioma. The chain recombines TRBV5-5 with TRBJ2-2; 7 bases are shared with TRBD2. The input for sequencing was PBMCs, taken from a glioma patient whose treatment included an IDH1 peptide vaccine. CDR3 bases: TGTGCCAGCAGCTCGGGACTACTCAACACCGGGGAGCTGTTTTTT. Translating it yields CASSSGLLNTGELFF.